Below are 18 T cell receptor beta chains sequenced from a single sample in a study of PD-1 blockade in classical Hodgkin lymphoma (dated by TCRdb to 2018 to 2020). In light of the paper, this sample's time point label describes: cycle 1 day 1 (C1D1), immediately before nivolumab initiation. Every trial patient had relapsed after autologous stem cell transplantation, and cohorts A, B and C differed in prior brentuximab vedotin exposure. Libraries were constructed by the immunoSEQ multiplex PCR assay. TCRdb carries this immuneACCESS record with in-frame sequences only. Its versions omit some clonotypes, under half of them owing to an unresolved V gene in the studies checked, with the rest unexplained. In all, the sample holds over 10,000 clones, and more than 85% of those were seen once. The ten largest clones add up to around 20% of the sample. Sequences were derived from peripheral blood mononuclear cells (PBMCs), sampled at baseline. These receptors were taken from a human donor with classical Hodgkin lymphoma.

The V call is TRBV6-5, the J call TRBJ1-1, with TRBD1 matching over 9 bases. V shed 4 bases, J shed 3 bases, and the junction held 6 bases outside the gene matches. This CDR3 has 15 residues. Germline V gene sequence: CDR1 MNHEY, CDR2 SVGAGI. In nucleotides, the CDR3 is TGTGCCAGCAGTTCACAGGGGGCGGTACACACTGAAGCTTTCTTT. It encodes CASSSQGAVHTEAFF.

CDR3 DNA sequence: TGTGCCAGCAGCTTCAGGGCTGGGAACTATGGCTACACCTTC. It encodes CASSFRAGNYGYTF. J is TRBJ1-2 and V is TRBV2; possibly TRBD1 for D (5 bases). The CDR3 runs 14 residues. Germline lookup yields CDR1 SNHLY and CDR2 FYNNEI. V was cut by 6 bases and J by 2 bases, with 13 bases left in between.

A single count supports this clone. The chain combines TRBV5-3 with TRBJ2-1; 8 nucleotides match TRBD2. TRBV5-3 is an ORF for which the function is uncertain. With 2 bases clipped from V and 8 bases from J, the junction kept 15 bases outside the gene matches. The CDR3 runs to 17 residues. CDR3 DNA: TGTGCCAGAAGCTTCCGAGCGGGAGTCACCCCAACGGATGAGCAGTTCTTC. It encodes CARSFRAGVTPTDEQFF.

This chain links TRBV5-1 with TRBJ2-1, with 13 bases that match TRBD2. The CDR3 runs to 18 residues. V lost 3 bases and J lost 0; bases outside the gene matches: 6. CDR1 SGHRS and CDR2 YFSETQ come from the germline V gene. The DNA of the CDR3 is TGCGCCAGCAGCTCCGGGACTAGCGGGGCTATCTCCTACAATGAGCAGTTCTTC. It is translated as CASSSGTSGAISYNEQFF.

The chain employs TRBV7-9 and TRBJ2-5, with TRBD1 matching over 9 bases. From germline, CDR1 is SEHNR and CDR2 FQNEAQ (reference sequence). Trimming cost V 8 bases and J 7 bases; bases outside gene matches: 8. This CDR3 has 13 residues. The CDR3 protein is CASSGQGRGTQYF. The CDR3 DNA reads as TGTGCCAGCTCGGGACAGGGAAGGGGGACCCAGTACTTC. Supplemented by reference TRBV7-9 and TRBJ2-5, the full variable domain reads DTGVSQNPRHKITKRGQNVTFRCDPISEHNRLYWYRQTLGQGPEFLTYFQNEAQLEKSRLLSDRFSAERPKGSFSTLEIQRTEQGDSAMYLCASSGQGRGTQYFGPGTRLLVL.

V gene TRBV15 combines with J gene TRBJ2-2; D not resolved. Germline V CDR1 and CDR2: LNHNV, YYDKDF (reference sequence). The CDR3 is 13 residues long. Deletions cut 0 bases from V and 8 bases from J, with 7 bases between. DNA for the CDR3: TGTGCCACCAGCAGAGAGAATTGGGGGGAGCTGTTTTTT. It codes for CATSRENWGELFF.

This clone was detected once. The rearrangement joins TRBV6-5 to TRBJ1-1; D is unresolved. Germline V lookup: CDR1 MNHEY, CDR2 SVGAGI. Trimming shortened V by 5 bases and J by 0 bases, and 1 base separated the two germline ends. The CDR3 loop spans 11 amino acids. The CDR3 region is CASSMNTEAFF. The CDR3 bases are TGTGCCAGCAGTATGAACACTGAAGCTTTCTTT.

The rearrangement uses TRBV6-6 and TRBJ2-5, with D possibly TRBD2 on 6 matching bases. V lost 2 bases to trimming and J lost 2 bases, with 9 bases between them. The CDR3 consists of 14 residues. Germline CDR1 MNHNY, CDR2 SVGAGI (reference sequence). The CDR3 DNA sequence: TGTGCCAGCAGTTACGGGGACTCGCAAGAGACCCAGTACTTC. It encodes CASSYGDSQETQYF.

V is TRBV5-1 and J is TRBJ2-3, with 8 positions matching TRBD1. Germline CDR1 is SGHRS and CDR2 is YFSETQ. V lost 3 bases and J lost 1; bases outside the gene matches: 10. The CDR3 is made up of 17 amino acids. The CDR3: CASSYNQGASGTDTQYF. In nucleotides, the CDR3 is TGCGCCAGCAGCTACAACCAGGGGGCCTCGGGCACAGATACGCAGTATTTT.

This clone was detected a few times. The CDR3, as DNA: TGTGCCAGCAGTTACCCCGTGGGGCCGACTAACTATGGCTACACCTTC. It is translated as CASSYPVGPTNYGYTF. The rearrangement uses TRBV7-9 and TRBJ1-2; tentatively, D is TRBD1 (5 bases). Germline CDR1 is SEHNR and CDR2 is FQNEAQ (reference sequence). CDR3 size: 16 residues. Between the trimmed V and J ends, which lost 6 bases and 0 bases, there was a span of 17 bases.

This clone was recorded only once. The rearrangement links TRBV7-6 to TRBJ2-3; TRBD2 is a possible D gene (7 bases). The V end was cut by 1 base, the J end by 3 bases, with 11 bases between. This CDR3 comprises 15 residues. Germline V gene lookup returns CDR1 SGHVS and CDR2 FNYEAQ. The CDR3 coding sequence is TGTGCCAGCAGCTTAGAGGGGGGACTAACAGATACGCAGTATTTT. Protein sequence: CASSLEGGLTDTQYF.

The rearrangement links TRBV11-2 to TRBJ2-2; D unclear. The V gene's germline CDR1 is SGHAT and CDR2 FQNNGV. The V and J ends lost 1 base and 8 bases respectively, with 2 bases between them. The CDR3 sequence is 11 residues long. The CDR3 DNA is TGTGCCAGCAGCTTAGTAGGGGAGCTGTTTTTT. Protein product: CASSLVGELFF. Drawing the rest from reference TRBV11-2 and TRBJ2-2, the complete variable domain is EAGVAQSPRYKIIEKRQSVAFWCNPISGHATLYWYQQILGQGPKLLIQFQNNGVVDDSQLPKDRFSAERLKGVDSTLKIQPAKLEDSAVYLCASSLVGELFFGEGSRLTVL.

This chain uses TRBV5-4 with TRBJ2-7; 11 bases align to TRBD2. Losses at the gene ends were 3 bases for V and 0 bases for J; bases not matched to a gene: 2. This CDR3 spans 15 amino acids. Germline V gene lookup returns CDR1 SGHNT and CDR2 YYREEE (reference sequence). Written as DNA, the CDR3 is TGTGCCAGCAGCTCGACTAGCGGGGTCTCCTACGAGCAGTACTTC. Amino acids: CASSSTSGVSYEQYF.

This clone appeared once. The gene calls are TRBV4-1 and TRBJ2-7, with unresolved D. The CDR3 loop spans 13 amino acids. V shed 8 bases and J shed 3 bases, with 14 bases lying between them. The germline CDR1 and CDR2 sequences are MGHRA and YSYEKL. CDR3 sequence reads: CASGPDLFYEQYF. CDR3 nucleotides: TGCGCCAGCGGCCCTGACCTGTTCTACGAGCAGTACTTC.

The J gene is TRBJ2-1, the V gene TRBV5-5; tentatively, D is TRBD1 (5 bases). This CDR3 is 14 amino acids long. The V gene's germline CDR1 is SGHKS and CDR2 YYEKEE (reference sequence). V was pared by 0 bases and J by 4 bases, with 8 bases between. The CDR3 is CASSLGQSYNEQFF. DNA for the CDR3: TGTGCCAGCAGCTTGGGACAGTCATACAATGAGCAGTTCTTC.

Points on this clone: A junction end diverges from the germline sequence, so it may reflect a read error. This chain joins TRBV5-6 and TRBJ2-3, with TRBD2 as a possible D gene (6 bases). This CDR3 region has 14 residues. In germline, CDR1 is SGHDT, CDR2 YYEEEE. CDR3 loop: CASSWGLSTDTQCF. The CDR3 nucleotides are TGTGCCAGCTCCTGGGGACTGTCGACAGATACGCAGTGTTTT.

V is TRBV27 and J is TRBJ2-1, with D tentatively TRBD2 (5 bases). The germline V and J ends were trimmed by 2 bases and 9 bases, with 8 bases remaining between them. CDR3 length equals 12 residues. The V gene's germline CDR1 is MNHEY and CDR2 SMNVEV (reference sequence). CDR3 protein: CASSLGGSEQFF. The CDR3 nucleotides read TGTGCCAGCAGTTTAGGAGGTAGTGAGCAGTTCTTC.

The rearrangement uses TRBV25-1 and TRBJ2-7; 11 nucleotides align to TRBD1. Germline CDR1 reads MGHDK; CDR2 reads SYGVNS. The CDR3 is made up of 15 amino acids. V lost 3 bases to trimming and J lost 5 bases; unmatched junction nucleotides: 6. DNA of the CDR3: TGTGCCAGCAGTGATTCCGGGACAGGGGGTCACGAGCAGTACTTC. This translates into CASSDSGTGGHEQYF.